The 10 T cell receptor beta chains given below trace back to one sample, sequenced in a study of blood T cell repertoires in COVID-19. The assay was immunoSEQ multiplex PCR, and TCRdb's table has in-frame clones only and misses some. The repertoire holds 350,000 or so clones, with 90% as singletons. Sequenced input: peripheral blood. The receptor source for this set is a young man with active or convalescent COVID-19.

The chain links TRBV6-2 or TRBV6-3 to TRBJ2-4; D is uncertain. V lost 4 bases and J lost 4, with 11 bases in between. The CDR3 consists of 14 residues. CDR1 MNHEY and CDR2 SVGEGT come from the germline V gene. Here the CDR3 DNA reads TGTGCCAGCAGTTCGACACAGAGAAAAAACATTCAGTACTTC. It translates to CASSSTQRKNIQYF.

This chain links TRBV6-5 with TRBJ2-7; D not resolved. Germline assignment: CDR1 MNHEY and CDR2 SVGAGI. Deletions cut 3 bases from V and 0 bases from J, with 9 bases between. The CDR3 runs to 14 residues. CDR3 nucleotides: TGTGCCAGCAGTTATCAGGAAACCTCCTACGAGCAGTACTTC. Translated: CASSYQETSYEQYF.

The rearrangement uses TRBV9 and TRBJ2-1; 15 positions match TRBD2. The CDR3 runs 18 residues. Germline CDR1 is SGDLS and CDR2 is YYNGEE. The J segment lost 5 bases and the V segment lost 0 bases, leaving 6 bases of the junction unmatched. The chain's CDR3 is CASSVDGTSGGKNNEQFF. In DNA form, the CDR3 reads TGTGCCAGCAGCGTAGACGGGACTAGCGGGGGGAAGAACAATGAGCAGTTCTTC.

The gene calls are TRBV11-2 and TRBJ2-1, with 14 nucleotides matching TRBD2. Trimming removed 4 bases from V and 10 bases from J; junction bases left unmatched: 6. Germline V gives CDR1 SGHAT, CDR2 FQNNGV. This CDR3 is built from 15 residues. In nucleotides, the CDR3 is TGTGCCAGCAGCTCGGGACTAGCGGGAGCACGGGAGCAGTTCTTC. This translates into CASSSGLAGAREQFF.

In regard to this clone: One end of the junction fails to match germline, which may point to a read error. This chain connects TRBV7-9 to TRBJ2-6; the D gene is possibly TRBD1 (5 bases). The CDR3 contains 15 residues. From germline, CDR1 is SEHNR and CDR2 FQNEAQ (reference sequence). DNA for the CDR3: TGTGCCAGCAGCCCCCAGCGCTCTGGGGCCAACGTGCTGACTTTC. It translates to CASSPQRSGANVLTF.

This clone was seen only once. V and J are TRBV7-3 and TRBJ2-2; 11 bases agree with TRBD2. Germline V gene lookup returns CDR1 SGHTA and CDR2 FQGTGA. V was pared by 5 bases and J by 5 bases, with 4 bases of the junction left unmatched. The CDR3 totals 15 residues. Here the CDR3 DNA reads TGTGCCAGCAGCCCCACTAGCGGGAGTACCGGGGAGCTGTTTTTT. This encodes CASSPTSGSTGELFF. The full variable domain, in which reference TRBV7-3 and TRBJ2-2 provide the parts outside the CDR3, is GAGVSQTPSNKVTEKGKYVELRCDPISGHTALYWYRQSLGQGPEFLIYFQGTGAADDSGLPNDRFFAVRPEGSVSTLKIQRTERGDSAVYLCASSPTSGSTGELFFGEGSRLTVL.

The chain is built from TRBV29-1 and TRBJ2-3, with a weak D call TRBD2 (6 bases). Trimming left V 6 bases short and J 1 base short, with 17 bases between. The CDR3 covers 15 residues. In germline, CDR1 is SQVTM, CDR2 ANQGSEA. For the CDR3, the DNA is TGCAGCGTCCCTCCGACTAGAGGAGGCACAGATACGCAGTATTTT. Translating gives CSVPPTRGGTDTQYF.

The chain recombines TRBV29-1 with TRBJ2-1; 12 positions match TRBD2. Germline CDR1 SQVTM, CDR2 ANQGSEA. The CDR3 is made up of 15 amino acids. Trimming cost V 5 bases and J 4 bases; bases outside gene matches: 6. This CDR3 is CSVRRLAGDYNEQFF. In nucleotides, the CDR3 is TGCAGCGTTAGACGACTAGCGGGGGATTACAATGAGCAGTTCTTC.

J is TRBJ2-7 and V is TRBV5-5; the match to TRBD1 covers 8 bases. This CDR3 spans 14 amino acids. V gave up 3 bases and J gave up 6 bases; unmatched junction bases: 8. CDR1 is SGHKS and CDR2 is YYEKEE in the germline V gene (reference sequence). CDR3 amino acids: CASSSPQGALEQYF. The CDR3 DNA reads as TGTGCCAGCAGCTCACCCCAGGGGGCCCTCGAGCAGTACTTC.

V gene TRBV27 combines with J gene TRBJ1-6, with TRBD1 matching 8 bases. V shed 6 bases and J 8 bases; nucleotides not matched to a gene: 9. Germline-derived CDR1 and CDR2 are MNHEY and SMNVEV (reference sequence). This CDR3 is 15 amino acids long. The chain's CDR3 is CASRETGTGYSPLHF. CDR3 coding DNA: TGTGCCAGCAGGGAGACCGGGACAGGTTATTCACCCCTCCACTTT.